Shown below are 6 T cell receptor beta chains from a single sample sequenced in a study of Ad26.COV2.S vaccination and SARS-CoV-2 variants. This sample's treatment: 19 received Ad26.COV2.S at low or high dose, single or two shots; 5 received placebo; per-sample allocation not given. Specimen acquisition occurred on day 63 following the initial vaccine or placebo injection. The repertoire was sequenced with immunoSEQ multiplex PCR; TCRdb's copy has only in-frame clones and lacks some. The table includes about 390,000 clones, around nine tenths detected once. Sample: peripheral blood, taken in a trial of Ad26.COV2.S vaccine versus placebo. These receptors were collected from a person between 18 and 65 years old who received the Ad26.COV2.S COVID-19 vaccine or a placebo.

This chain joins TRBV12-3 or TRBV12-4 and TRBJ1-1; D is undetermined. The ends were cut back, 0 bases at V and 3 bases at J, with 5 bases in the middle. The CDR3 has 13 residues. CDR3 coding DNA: TGTGCCAGCAGTTTAGCGGCGGACACTGAAGCTTTCTTT. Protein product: CASSLAADTEAFF.

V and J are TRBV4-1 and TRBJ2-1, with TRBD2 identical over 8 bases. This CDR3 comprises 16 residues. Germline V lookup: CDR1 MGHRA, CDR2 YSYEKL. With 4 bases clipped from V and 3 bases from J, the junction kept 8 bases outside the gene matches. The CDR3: CASSRIAGRHYNEQFF. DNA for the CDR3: TGCGCCAGCAGCCGTATAGCGGGGAGACACTACAATGAGCAGTTCTTC.

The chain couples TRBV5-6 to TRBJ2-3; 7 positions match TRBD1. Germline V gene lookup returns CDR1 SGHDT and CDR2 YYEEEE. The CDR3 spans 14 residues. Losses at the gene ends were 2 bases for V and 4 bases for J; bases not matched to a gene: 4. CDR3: CASSFGTVADTQYF. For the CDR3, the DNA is TGTGCCAGCAGCTTCGGGACAGTAGCAGATACGCAGTATTTT.

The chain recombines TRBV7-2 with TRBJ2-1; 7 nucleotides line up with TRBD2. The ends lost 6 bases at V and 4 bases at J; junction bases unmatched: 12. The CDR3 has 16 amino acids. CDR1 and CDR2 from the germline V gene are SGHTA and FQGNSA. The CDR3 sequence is CASRREVGRAYNEQFF. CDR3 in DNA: TGTGCCAGCAGAAGAGAGGTGGGGAGGGCTTACAATGAGCAGTTCTTC.

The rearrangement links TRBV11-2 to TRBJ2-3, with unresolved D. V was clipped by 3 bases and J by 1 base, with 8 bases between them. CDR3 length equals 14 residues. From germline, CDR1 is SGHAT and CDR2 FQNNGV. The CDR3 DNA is TGTGCCAGCAGCTTTCTAACAGGCACAGATACGCAGTATTTT. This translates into CASSFLTGTDTQYF. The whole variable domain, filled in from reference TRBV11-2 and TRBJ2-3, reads EAGVAQSPRYKIIEKRQSVAFWCNPISGHATLYWYQQILGQGPKLLIQFQNNGVVDDSQLPKDRFSAERLKGVDSTLKIQPAKLEDSAVYLCASSFLTGTDTQYFGPGTRLTVL.

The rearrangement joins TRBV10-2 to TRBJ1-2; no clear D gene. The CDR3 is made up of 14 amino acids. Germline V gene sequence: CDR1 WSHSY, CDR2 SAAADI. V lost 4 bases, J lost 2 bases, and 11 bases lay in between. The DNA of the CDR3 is TGCGCCAGCAGTGGGCCAGCGTCCAACTATGGCTACACCTTC. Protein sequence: CASSGPASNYGYTF.